The rows below give T cell receptor beta chains drawn from one sample of a study of blood T cell repertoires in COVID-19. Here immunoSEQ multiplex PCR was the method, and the copy in TCRdb shows in-frame clones only, minus some. The repertoire holds 70,000 to 95,000 clones, 80% to 95% seen once, with about 3.9% in the top ten. Sequenced material: peripheral blood. Receptors were obtained from a woman aged 45-59 years in a cohort sampled during active COVID-19. Each CDR3 is given with its conserved first and last residue. The D gene is left open where the match is weak. Clone sizes are given selectively: once, few, many, or a class where the clone is expanded.

V gene	D gene	clone size	J gene	CDR3 protein	CDR3 DNA
TRBV10-3	TRBD1	NA	TRBJ1-6	CAISRTGTGDKHSPLHF	TGTGCCATCAGTCGCACCGGGACAGGTGATAAACATTCACCCCTCCACTTT
TRBV5-1	NA	NA	TRBJ2-1	CASSLGGTDSYNEQFF	TGCGCCAGCAGCTTGGGTGGCACAGACTCCTACAATGAGCAGTTCTTC
TRBV11-3	TRBD2	NA	TRBJ2-1	CASSDPGLAGVGRNEQFF	TGTGCCAGCAGCGATCCGGGACTAGCGGGAGTGGGTAGGAATGAGCAGTTCTTC
TRBV11-3	NA	NA	TRBJ2-7	CASSLGVASGQYF	TGTGCCAGCAGCTTAGGGGTCGCCTCGGGGCAGTACTTC
TRBV4-1	TRBD1	NA	TRBJ1-2	CASSQDRQGGRGYTF	TGCGCCAGCAGCCAAGATCGACAGGGAGGTCGGGGCTACACCTTC
TRBV11-2	NA	NA	TRBJ2-5	CASSLEGGGYGETQYF	TGTGCCAGCAGCTTAGAGGGAGGGGGTTATGGGGAGACCCAGTACTTC
TRBV5-1	NA	NA	TRBJ2-2	CASSDGARYTGELFF	TGCGCCAGCAGCGATGGGGCCCGATACACCGGGGAGCTGTTTTTT
TRBV27	NA	NA	TRBJ1-6	CASSLSAGVSPLHF	TGTGCCAGCAGTTTATCGGCGGGCGTTTCACCCCTCCACTTT
TRBV10-3	NA	NA	TRBJ1-1	CAISAAGAEAFF	TGTGCCATCTCTGCCGCGGGAGCTGAAGCTTTCTTT
TRBV27	TRBD1	NA	TRBJ1-2	CASSPTGNYGYTF	TGTGCCAGCAGCCCGACAGGGAACTATGGCTACACCTTC
TRBV3-1/TRBV3-2	TRBD1	NA	TRBJ1-4	CASSQSRTGGYEKLFF	TGTGCCAGCAGCCAATCCCGGACAGGGGGTTATGAAAAACTGTTTTTT
TRBV10-3	TRBD1	NA	TRBJ1-3	CAISADRGSGNTIYF	TGTGCCATCAGCGCTGACAGGGGGTCTGGAAACACCATATATTTT
TRBV19	TRBD1	NA	TRBJ1-5	CASRDRGLSNQPQHF	TGTGCCAGCCGGGACAGGGGATTAAGCAATCAGCCCCAGCATTTT
TRBV19	NA	NA	TRBJ2-6	CASMARTSSGANVLTF	TGTGCCAGTATGGCTCGAACCTCCTCTGGGGCCAACGTCCTGACTTTC
TRBV7-2	TRBD2	NA	TRBJ2-5	CASRETGTSQETQYF	TGTGCCAGCAGGGAGACCGGGACTAGTCAAGAGACCCAGTACTTC
TRBV24-1	TRBD1	NA	TRBJ2-3	CATSDPGQGTFTDTQYF	TGTGCCACCAGTGACCCGGGACAGGGGACCTTCACAGATACGCAGTATTTT
TRBV18	TRBD1	few	TRBJ2-1	CASSPPGGRINEQFF	TGTGCCAGCTCACCTCCAGGGGGCCGAATCAATGAGCAGTTCTTC
TRBV19	TRBD1	NA	TRBJ1-5	CASSIIRDRDQPQHF	TGTGCCAGTAGTATTATACGGGACAGAGATCAGCCCCAGCATTTT
TRBV2	NA	NA	TRBJ2-3	CASSVLRGDDTQYF	TGTGCCAGCAGTGTACTCAGGGGGGACGATACGCAGTATTTT
TRBV5-8	TRBD1	NA	TRBJ1-2	CASSLDSHRGRGYTF	TGTGCCAGCAGCTTGGATTCCCACAGGGGGCGCGGCTACACCTTC
TRBV19	NA	NA	TRBJ1-6	CASSSAGGNNSPLHF	TGTGCCAGTAGCTCCGCGGGGGGGAACAATTCACCCCTCCACTTT
TRBV3-1/TRBV3-2	NA	NA	TRBJ2-2	CASSNRQGGVKSTGELFF	TGTGCCAGCAGCAACAGACAGGGAGGCGTAAAGTCCACCGGGGAGCTGTTTTTT
TRBV18	TRBD1	NA	TRBJ2-1	CASSPPEQGIYNEQFF	TGTGCCAGCTCACCACCGGAACAGGGGATCTACAATGAGCAGTTCTTC
TRBV7-3	TRBD2	once	TRBJ2-1	CASSLTASGSAYNEQFF	TGTGCCAGCAGCTTAACGGCTAGCGGGAGCGCCTACAATGAGCAGTTCTTC
TRBV9	TRBD2	NA	TRBJ2-7	CASSVGLAGVGEQYF	TGTGCCAGCAGCGTAGGACTAGCGGGAGTCGGCGAGCAGTACTTC
TRBV29-1	TRBD2	NA	TRBJ2-1	CSVELAGAILYNEQFF	TGCAGCGTGGAACTAGCGGGAGCCATTCTCTACAATGAGCAGTTCTTC
TRBV10-3	TRBD1	once	TRBJ1-5	CAIRPTGDQPQHF	TGTGCCATCAGACCGACAGGGGACCAGCCCCAGCATTTT
TRBV6-1	NA	NA	TRBJ1-5	CASSEWATQTSNQPQHF	TGTGCCAGCAGTGAATGGGCCACCCAGACAAGCAATCAGCCCCAGCATTTT
TRBV5-1	NA	NA	TRBJ1-1	CASSAATGGEAFF	TGCGCCAGCAGCGCGGCGACTGGTGGAGAAGCTTTCTTT
TRBV12-3/TRBV12-4	NA	NA	TRBJ2-1	CASSLNGFGEQFF	TGTGCCAGCAGTTTAAATGGTTTCGGTGAGCAGTTCTTC
TRBV5-6	TRBD1	NA	TRBJ1-2	CASSPTRDRVSYGYTF	TGTGCCAGCAGCCCCACCAGGGACAGGGTATCCTATGGCTACACCTTC
TRBV19	NA	NA	TRBJ2-2	CASSARTVSTYLGTGELFF	TGTGCCAGTAGTGCCAGGACAGTATCAACGTATCTGGGCACCGGGGAGCTGTTTTTT
TRBV7-9	NA	NA	TRBJ2-7	CASSLLQGAYEQYF	TGTGCCAGCAGCTTACTACAGGGCGCCTACGAGCAGTACTTC
TRBV24-1	TRBD1	NA	TRBJ1-6	CATSDSLAGGDSPLHF	TGTGCCACCAGTGACTCCTTGGCAGGGGGCGATTCACCCCTCCACTTT
TRBV7-9	TRBD2	NA	TRBJ2-2	CASSLPSGLATGELFF	TGTGCCAGCAGCTTACCCTCGGGACTAGCGACCGGGGAGCTGTTTTTT
TRBV14	NA	once	TRBJ2-1	CASNQVVRDNEQFF	TGTGCCAGCAACCAAGTCGTCCGAGACAATGAGCAGTTCTTC
TRBV24-1	TRBD1	NA	TRBJ1-1	CATSDTRTGLNTEAFF	TGTGCCACCAGTGATACACGGACAGGGTTAAACACTGAAGCTTTCTTT
TRBV7-3	NA	NA	TRBJ2-2	CASSLQQALNTGELFF	TGTGCCAGCAGCTTACAACAGGCCCTAAACACCGGGGAGCTGTTTTTT
TRBV4-2	TRBD1	NA	TRBJ1-2	CASSQDQGAIGYTF	TGTGCCAGCAGCCAAGATCAGGGGGCGATTGGCTACACCTTC
TRBV10-3	NA	NA	TRBJ1-1	CAISGNSRTEAFF	TGTGCCATCAGTGGGAACAGTCGGACTGAAGCTTTCTTT
TRBV24-1	TRBD1	NA	TRBJ2-5	CATSDTVGTVTETQYF	TGTGCCACCAGTGATACCGTAGGGACAGTTACAGAGACCCAGTACTTC
TRBV29-1	TRBD2	NA	TRBJ2-1	CSVLTSGKQFF	TGCAGCGTTCTGACTAGCGGGAAGCAGTTCTTC
TRBV4-2	TRBD2	NA	TRBJ2-7	CASSQLAGTSGVYEQYF	TGTGCCAGCAGCCAACTTGCAGGGACTAGCGGGGTGTACGAGCAGTACTTC